This entry lists 10 T cell receptor beta chains sequenced from one sample in a study of early T cells in non-severe SARS-CoV-2 infection. MiXCR, run by TCRdb on the 5' RACE reads, gives a single entry per CDR3 protein. Seen here are fewer than 100,000 distinct CDR3 sequences, about 10% observed once, and the top ten hold 4.7%. Specimen: whole blood. These receptors came from an adult who was a healthcare worker with PCR-confirmed SARS-CoV-2 infection or an uninfected control (not recorded which).

In its sample, this clonotype was seen a few times. This chain links TRBV30 with TRBJ1-1; 9 nucleotides match TRBD1. This CDR3 region has 14 residues. The trim removed 5 bases at V and 0 bases at J, leaving 4 bases unmatched. CDR1 is GTSNPN, CDR2 SVGIG, per germline (reference sequence). The CDR3 reads CAWRDRVLNTEAFF. CDR3 DNA sequence: TGTGCCTGGCGGGACAGGGTGCTGAACACTGAAGCTTTCTTT.

This chain links TRBV24-1 with TRBJ2-1, with 7 positions matching TRBD2. Germline V gene sequence: CDR1 KGHDR, CDR2 SFDVKD. The trim removed 5 bases at V and 5 bases at J, leaving 2 bases unmatched. This CDR3 has 13 residues. The CDR3 reads CATSVAGDNEQFF. In nucleotides, the CDR3 is TGTGCCACCAGTGTGGCGGGGGACAATGAGCAGTTCTTC.

This clonotype was seen ten or more times. The genes are TRBV19 and TRBJ1-5; 9 nucleotides align to TRBD1. Germline values: CDR1 LNHDA, CDR2 SQIVND (reference sequence). Trimming cost V 5 bases and J 0 bases; bases outside gene matches: 5. The CDR3 consists of 16 residues. The CDR3 reads CASSAGTGISNQPQHF. The CDR3 bases are TGTGCCAGTAGTGCCGGGACAGGGATTAGCAATCAGCCCCAGCATTTT.

The rearrangement links TRBV3-1 to TRBJ2-1; a weak D match, TRBD2 (5 bases). CDR1 LGHDT and CDR2 YNNKEL come from the germline V gene (reference sequence). This CDR3 has 15 amino acids. V shed 0 bases and J shed 4 bases, with 10 bases lying between them. CDR3 sequence (DNA): TGTGCCAGCAGCCAAGAGCGGGTTCTTTACAATGAGCAGTTCTTC. Its translation is CASSQERVLYNEQFF.

This clonotype was seen a handful of times. The V gene is TRBV30, the J gene TRBJ1-5, with D unresolved. The CDR3 spans 12 residues. Trimming removed 3 bases from V and 4 bases from J, with 7 bases in between. CDR1 is GTSNPN, CDR2 SVGIG, per germline (reference sequence). CDR3 region: CAWRSGNQPQHF. For the CDR3, the DNA is TGTGCCTGGAGATCCGGGAATCAGCCCCAGCATTTT.

This chain joins TRBV19 and TRBJ1-4; D perhaps matches TRBD1 (6 bases). From germline, CDR1 is LNHDA and CDR2 SQIVND (reference sequence). Trimming took 3 bases from V and 8 from J, leaving 16 bases between them. The CDR3 spans 15 residues. CDR3 in DNA: TGTGCCAGTAGTATTCTGGGGGCGCGGGACGAAAAACTGTTTTTT. Protein product: CASSILGARDEKLFF.

This clonotype has ten or more counts. The J gene is TRBJ2-1, the V gene TRBV24-1; the match to TRBD1 covers 8 bases. In germline, CDR1 is KGHDR, CDR2 SFDVKD. V lost 2 bases, J lost 5 bases, and 10 bases stayed unmatched. This CDR3 is built from 17 residues. CDR3 loop: CATSDSGDRGANNEQFF. In nucleotides, the CDR3 is TGTGCCACCAGTGATTCGGGCGACAGGGGAGCTAACAATGAGCAGTTCTTC.

The genes are TRBV6-5 and TRBJ2-1; TRBD2 might be the D (5 bases). V lost 2 bases, J lost 2 bases, and 13 bases lay in between. Per germline, CDR1 MNHEY and CDR2 SVGAGI. The CDR3 has 16 residues. The CDR3 nucleotides are TGTGCCAGCAGTTACCTTCTCACGGGAACCTACAATGAGCAGTTCTTC. Encoded protein: CASSYLLTGTYNEQFF.

This rearrangement joins TRBV7-9 to TRBJ2-5, with D uncertain. Trimming shortened V by 2 bases and J by 4 bases, and 14 bases separated the two germline ends. This CDR3 is built from 15 residues. Germline V gives CDR1 SEHNR, CDR2 FQNEAQ (reference sequence). The CDR3: CASSLSPGTTETQYF. CDR3 coding DNA: TGTGCCAGCAGCTTATCGCCGGGTACGACAGAGACCCAGTACTTC. The full variable domain, in which reference TRBV7-9 and TRBJ2-5 provide the parts outside the CDR3, is DTGVSQNPRHKITKRGQNVTFRCDPISEHNRLYWYRQTLGQGPEFLTYFQNEAQLEKSRLLSDRFSAERPKGSFSTLEIQRTEQGDSAMYLCASSLSPGTTETQYFGPGTRLLVL.

This clonotype was counted many times. J is TRBJ1-5 and V is TRBV18; possible D gene TRBD1, 6 bases. The CDR3 spans 15 residues. Germline V lookup: CDR1 KGHSH, CDR2 LQKENI. V lost 2 bases, J lost 5 bases, and 13 bases lay in between. CDR3 bases: TGTGCCAGCTCACCATACGCGGACAGCTATCAGCCCCAGCATTTT. It yields the protein CASSPYADSYQPQHF.